One sample yielded the 13 T cell receptor beta chains listed below, sequenced in a study of blood T cell repertoires in COVID-19. Repertoires were generated with immunoSEQ multiplex PCR, while TCRdb's copy carries only in-frame clones and drops some. This table holds about 310,000 clones, approximately 89% found once. What was sequenced was PBMCs or T cells enriched from blood (not recorded which). The receptors come from a woman aged 40 to 50 who had recovered from COVID-19.

This chain's CDR3 is CASSQLYSEAFF. The CDR3 coding sequence is TGTGCCAGCAGCCAACTCTATTCTGAAGCTTTCTTT. The chain uses TRBV11-3 and TRBJ1-1; D uncertain. V lost 5 bases and J lost 6, with 10 bases in between. This CDR3 has 12 residues. CDR1 is SGHNT, CDR2 YENEEA, per germline.

The chain uses TRBV7-9 and TRBJ2-7; D is perhaps TRBD2 (6 bases). The CDR3 has 14 amino acids. In germline, CDR1 is SEHNR, CDR2 FQNEAQ (reference sequence). The V and J ends lost 8 bases and 4 bases respectively, with 18 bases between them. The CDR3 region has the DNA TGTGCCAGCTTAATCGACGGAGGGCCATACGAGCAGTACTTC. Protein product: CASLIDGGPYEQYF.

CDR3 residues: CASNPPGDEQFF. DNA for the CDR3: TGTGCCAGCAACCCTCCGGGAGATGAGCAGTTCTTC. This chain joins TRBV7-9 and TRBJ2-1, with D possibly being TRBD2 (6 bases). CDR1 is SEHNR, CDR2 FQNEAQ, per germline (reference sequence). V lost 7 bases, J lost 8 bases, and 12 bases lay in between. The CDR3 totals 12 residues.

The chain recombines TRBV18 with TRBJ2-2; 13 bases align to TRBD2. V shed 5 bases and J 7 bases; nucleotides not matched to a gene: 4. From germline, CDR1 is KGHSH and CDR2 LQKENI. This CDR3 is 15 amino acids long. CDR3 sequence (DNA): TGTGCCAGCTCAAGGACTAGCGGGAGTGACGGGGAGCTGTTTTTT. This encodes CASSRTSGSDGELFF.

The genes are TRBV9 and TRBJ1-1; D possibly corresponds to TRBD1 (6 bases). The germline CDR1 and CDR2 sequences are SGDLS and YYNGEE. V was trimmed by 4 bases and J by 2 bases, leaving 18 bases between them. This CDR3 region has 16 residues. The DNA of the CDR3 is TGTGCCAGCAGCTCATTACCGGGACAAACTAACACTGAAGCTTTCTTT. Its translation: CASSSLPGQTNTEAFF. Variable domain in full (rest from reference TRBV9 and TRBJ1-1): DSGVTQTPKHLITATGQRVTLRCSPRSGDLSVYWYQQSLDQGLQFLIQYYNGEERAKGNILERFSAQQFPDLHSELNLSSLELGDSALYFCASSSLPGQTNTEAFFGQGTRLTVV.

The genes are TRBV5-5 and TRBJ1-2; D remains ambiguous. The CDR3 covers 15 residues. Between the trimmed V and J ends, which lost 2 bases and 2 bases, there was a span of 13 bases. Germline V CDR1 and CDR2: SGHKS, YYEKEE (reference sequence). CDR3 residues: CASSLARDGNYGYTF. CDR3 DNA: TGTGCCAGCAGCTTAGCGAGAGACGGAAACTATGGCTACACCTTC.

The rearrangement joins TRBV7-2 to TRBJ2-1, with 7 bases that match TRBD2. There are 15 residues in the CDR3. Germline loops: CDR1 SGHTA, CDR2 FQGNSA. V gave up 4 bases and J gave up 0 bases; unmatched junction bases: 3. CDR3 region: CASSWGGGSYNEQFF. The CDR3 coding sequence is TGTGCCAGCAGCTGGGGGGGAGGCTCCTACAATGAGCAGTTCTTC.

The V gene is TRBV13, the J gene TRBJ1-2, with unresolved D. CDR1 and CDR2 from the germline V gene are PRHDT and FYEKMQ (reference sequence). CDR3 length: 11 amino acids. Between the trimmed V and J ends, which lost 4 bases and 11 bases, there was a span of 11 bases. The CDR3, as DNA: TGTGCCAGCAGCTCCCTCGGGAATTACACCTTC. The encoded protein is CASSSLGNYTF.

The chain links TRBV18 to TRBJ1-5, with TRBD1 matching over 8 bases. V dropped 5 bases and J dropped 4; count of bases not matched to a gene: 13. Germline V lookup: CDR1 KGHSH, CDR2 LQKENI. This CDR3 has 17 amino acids. The CDR3 DNA follows: TGTGCCAGCTCATCACAGGGGGGGCAGGTTGCAAATCAGCCCCAGCATTTT. Its translation is CASSSQGGQVANQPQHF.

The chain employs TRBV6-2 or TRBV6-3 and TRBJ1-5, with TRBD1 matching over 8 bases. The CDR3 extends over 15 amino acids. V gave up 5 bases and J gave up 1 base; unmatched junction bases: 4. CDR1 MNHEY and CDR2 SVGEGT come from the germline V gene. The CDR3 loop is CASSRYRGSNQPQHF. The CDR3 region has the DNA TGTGCCAGCAGTCGATACAGGGGGAGCAATCAGCCCCAGCATTTT.

This clone was detected only once. Here the CDR3 DNA reads TGTGCCAGCAGTTCTCCCGGGACTCCCTACGAGCAGTACTTC. Amino acids: CASSSPGTPYEQYF. This chain joins TRBV28 and TRBJ2-7; perhaps TRBD2 as D (6 bases). Looked up from germline, CDR1 is MDHEN and CDR2 is SYDVKM. The CDR3 spans 14 residues. Trimming took off 4 bases at V and 2 bases at J, with 12 bases between the two ends.

A single count supports this clone. The V gene is TRBV2, the J gene TRBJ2-7; the match to TRBD1 covers 8 bases. J gave up 1 base and V 6 bases, and 8 bases lay outside the gene matches. Germline loops: CDR1 SNHLY, CDR2 FYNNEI. The CDR3 totals 15 residues. DNA for the CDR3: TGTGCCAGCAGCGGGGGACAGGTATTTTCCTACGAGCAGTACTTC. The encoded protein is CASSGGQVFSYEQYF.

The chain employs TRBV28 and TRBJ2-1; 8 bases match TRBD1. Germline trimming cut 3 bases from V and 10 bases from J; bases unmatched to any gene: 8. Germline assignment: CDR1 MDHEN and CDR2 SYDVKM. The CDR3 length is 14 residues. The CDR3 loop reads CASSFYSDRAEQFF. DNA for the CDR3: TGTGCCAGCAGTTTTTATTCGGACAGGGCGGAGCAGTTCTTC.